This TCR beta chain appears in the sequencing data of a study of T cells expressing NK-cell markers. Reprocessing the 5' RACE reads, TCRdb reports a single entry for every CDR3 protein and omits DNA. Listed are about 150,000 distinct CDR3 sequences; around 35% falls within the top ten. Turning to this clonotype: What it binds is not known.

Study results and limitations: Dominant NKG2C+ clonotypes in six donors made up about 1.0-7.0% of CD8+ T cells.

The TCR comes from a woman in her forties or fifties in good health. The source material was blood T cells: a sorted CD56 or NKG2C T cell subset, CD4+ or CD8+ T cells, or bulk PBMC T cells (not recorded which).

Here the CDR3 reads CASSFTSYGTEAFF. The chain couples TRBV12-3 or TRBV12-4 to TRBJ1-1. CDR3 length: 14 residues.